The next 11 T cell receptor beta chains were all read from a single sample in a study of Graves' ophthalmopathy and Graves' hyperthyroidism. RNA transcripts were the source from which TCR beta CDR3 regions were amplified. An opening RT-PCR round employed HTBI primers and preceded a second-round multiplex PCR. TCRdb re-called the multiplex PCR reads through MiXCR, storing one row per CDR3 protein. The sample yields around 1.1 million distinct CDR3 sequences, roughly two fifths seen once. Sequenced: peripheral blood or thyroid tissue (not recorded which). The receptor set was obtained from an adult man with Graves' hyperthyroidism.

Many counts were recorded for this clonotype. The V gene is TRBV20-1, the J gene TRBJ2-2, with 10 bases matching TRBD2. Unmatched junction bases numbered 9, after V lost 5 bases and J lost 6 bases. CDR3 length: 15 residues. CDR1 DFQATT and CDR2 SNEGSKA come from the germline V gene (reference sequence). The CDR3 here is CSALGLAPSPGELFF. CDR3 sequence (DNA): TGCAGTGCTCTGGGACTAGCGCCAAGCCCCGGGGAGCTGTTTTTT.

To note about this clonotype: An end of the junction differs from the germline gene, which may be a read error. V and J are TRBV5-1 and TRBJ2-7; D might be TRBD1 or TRBD2, each matching 5 bases. Germline V gene sequence: CDR1 SGHRS, CDR2 YFSETQ. The CDR3 is 15 residues long. Written as DNA, the CDR3 is TGTGCCAGCAGCTTGTTGACGGGACCGACCTACGAGCAGTACTTC. Amino acid sequence: CASSLLTGPTYEQYF.

This clonotype was observed at least ten times. The V gene is TRBV19, the J gene TRBJ1-1; D is unclear. Trimming took off 7 bases at V and 2 bases at J, with 11 bases between the two ends. This CDR3 is 13 amino acids long. Germline CDR1 and CDR2: LNHDA and SQIVND (reference sequence). The CDR3 loop reads CASILGRNTEAFF. CDR3 nucleotide sequence: TGTGCCAGTATCCTTGGGAGAAACACTGAAGCTTTCTTT.

V is TRBV10-3 and J is TRBJ1-5, with D perhaps TRBD1 (6 bases). CDR3 size: 14 residues. The germline V and J ends were trimmed by 2 bases and 7 bases, with 12 bases remaining between them. Germline V lookup: CDR1 ENHRY, CDR2 SYGVKD. CDR3 sequence reads: CAISEGGLGQPQHF. CDR3 in DNA: TGTGCCATCAGTGAGGGGGGGCTAGGGCAGCCCCAGCATTTT.

The genes are TRBV20-1 and TRBJ2-5; D not resolved. V shed 6 bases and J shed 7 bases, with 9 bases lying between them. The germline V gene encodes CDR1 DFQATT and CDR2 SNEGSKA (reference sequence). CDR3 size: 10 residues. The CDR3 spells CSATLRTQYF. The CDR3, as DNA: TGCAGTGCCACCTTGAGGACCCAGTACTTC.

In this sample, this clonotype turned up many times. The chain joins TRBV2 to TRBJ2-5, with 8 bases that match TRBD2. The germline V gene has CDR1 SNHLY and CDR2 FYNNEI. The CDR3 sequence is 14 residues long. V shed 5 bases and J 13 bases; nucleotides not matched to a gene: 15. The CDR3 here is CASSRGTRKSDTYF. CDR3 DNA sequence: TGTGCCAGCAGTCGGGGGACTAGGAAGAGCGACACGTACTTC.

This clonotype was picked up many times. This chain's CDR3 is CASSAEGAQYEQYF. The CDR3 DNA reads as TGTGCCAGCAGCGCGGAGGGGGCGCAGTACGAGCAGTACTTC. This chain connects TRBV9 to TRBJ2-7, with D possibly TRBD1 on 7 matching bases. Germline lookup yields CDR1 SGDLS and CDR2 YYNGEE. This CDR3 is 14 amino acids long. Trimming shortened V by 3 bases and J by 4 bases, and 14 bases separated the two germline ends.

This clonotype has only a few counts. This sequence joins TRBV7-8 and TRBJ1-4; D is unresolved. Germline CDR1 SGHVS, CDR2 FQNEAQ. Trimming pared 5 bases from V and 5 bases from J, leaving 15 bases between. There are 15 residues in the CDR3. In DNA form, the CDR3 reads TGTGCCAGCAGCCCAAAAAATGAAAAGAATGAAAAACTGTTTTTT. Protein sequence: CASSPKNEKNEKLFF.

The chain uses TRBV19 and TRBJ1-2; a possible D gene is TRBD1 (5 bases). The CDR3 is made up of 14 amino acids. Deletions cut 7 bases from V and 8 bases from J, with 20 bases between. CDR1 LNHDA and CDR2 SQIVND come from the germline V gene (reference sequence). Written as DNA, the CDR3 is TGTGCCAGTACCATAAAGGGGACGGGCGGGGGCTACACCTTC. Translation gives CASTIKGTGGGYTF.

This clonotype was seen repeatedly, ten times or more. The genes are TRBV10-2 and TRBJ1-5; possible D gene TRBD1, 5 bases. The CDR3 sequence is 14 residues long. The V and J ends lost 3 bases and 1 base respectively, with 7 bases between them. The germline V gene encodes CDR1 WSHSY and CDR2 SAAADI. DNA of the CDR3: TGCGCCAGCAGTGATGGACACAGCAATCAGCCCCAGCATTTT. Residues: CASSDGHSNQPQHF.

The rearrangement joins TRBV29-1 to TRBJ1-6; the D gene is possibly TRBD1 (6 bases). CDR1 and CDR2 (germline): SQVTM, ANQGSEA. V lost 4 bases to trimming and J lost 9 bases, with 13 bases between them. The CDR3 covers 13 residues. CDR3 region: CSVGETDSSPLHF. The CDR3 DNA follows: TGCAGCGTTGGAGAGACGGACAGTTCACCCCTCCACTTT.